The 30 T cell receptor beta chains in this list originate from one sample, sequenced in a study of graft-versus-host responses after intestinal transplantation. The data were produced by immunoSEQ multiplex PCR, yet TCRdb's version contains in-frame clones alone and is incomplete. The data hold tens of thousands of clones, with over 75% observed a single time. The material sequenced was PBMCs, taken 524 days after transplant. All receptors derive from a human patient who received an intestinal transplant, so some T cells may come from the graft donor.

In its sample, this clone was seen once. The genes are TRBV28 and TRBJ1-5, with TRBD1 identical over 7 bases. The CDR3 runs 15 residues. Germline V CDR1 and CDR2: MDHEN, SYDVKM. After removal of 5 bases from V and 0 bases from J, the junction contained 4 bases not matched to a gene. DNA for the CDR3: TGTGCCAGCAGTACCAGGGGGTATAGCAATCAGCCCCAGCATTTT. It codes for CASSTRGYSNQPQHF.

This chain joins TRBV20-1 and TRBJ2-5; the match to TRBD1 covers 7 bases. The CDR3 is made up of 11 amino acids. Germline values: CDR1 DFQATT, CDR2 SNEGSKA (reference sequence). The CDR3 sequence: CRVDREETQYF. DNA of the CDR3: TGCAGGGTAGACAGGGAAGAGACCCAGTACTTC.

This chain connects TRBV27 to TRBJ1-2; D remains ambiguous. CDR1 MNHEY and CDR2 SMNVEV come from the germline V gene (reference sequence). The CDR3 covers 14 residues. V lost 0 bases, J lost 8 bases, and 13 bases lay in between. CDR3 bases: TGTGCCAGCAGTTTATCGAAGTCCCACCTGGGCTACACCTTC. Protein: CASSLSKSHLGYTF.

This clone was picked up one time. This rearrangement joins TRBV28 to TRBJ2-3; D gene ambiguous. CDR1 MDHEN and CDR2 SYDVKM come from the germline V gene. V was pared by 7 bases and J by 0 bases, with 5 bases between. The CDR3 has 12 amino acids. CDR3 in amino acids: CASTDSTDTQYF. The DNA for the CDR3 is TGTGCCAGCACTGACAGCACAGATACGCAGTATTTT.

The V gene is TRBV27, the J gene TRBJ1-4, with D possibly TRBD1 on 6 matching bases. Germline V gene sequence: CDR1 MNHEY, CDR2 SMNVEV (reference sequence). Deletions cut 5 bases from V and 1 base from J, with 14 bases between. This CDR3 comprises 16 residues. The CDR3 sequence is CASSLRGTITNEKLFF. CDR3 sequence (DNA): TGTGCCAGCAGTCTACGGGGGACAATAACTAATGAAAAACTGTTTTTT.

The J gene is TRBJ1-2, the V gene TRBV4-2, with D unclear. CDR1 is LGHNA and CDR2 is YNFKEQ in the germline V gene. Trimming took off 3 bases at V and 4 bases at J, with 6 bases between the two ends. The length of the CDR3 is 12 residues. CDR3 DNA sequence: TGTGCCAGCAGCCAGGGAGCCTATGGCTACACCTTC. It yields the protein CASSQGAYGYTF.

V and J are TRBV9 and TRBJ2-7; TRBD1 is a possible D gene (6 bases). Germline CDR1 SGDLS, CDR2 YYNGEE. Trimming cost V 0 bases and J 5 bases, with 15 bases left between them. The CDR3 covers 15 residues. The CDR3 sequence is CASSVVGTHADEQYF. CDR3 coding DNA: TGTGCCAGCAGCGTAGTTGGGACACATGCGGACGAGCAGTACTTC.

The chain uses TRBV10-2 and TRBJ1-2; 7 positions agree with TRBD1. Trimming cost V 2 bases and J 0 bases; bases outside gene matches: 12. The CDR3 extends over 18 amino acids. Looked up from germline, CDR1 is WSHSY and CDR2 is SAAADI. Here the CDR3 reads CASSEPKTGRRANYGYTF. CDR3 sequence (DNA): TGCGCCAGCAGTGAGCCAAAGACAGGGCGCCGAGCTAACTATGGCTACACCTTC.

This clone was observed once. J is TRBJ2-1 and V is TRBV6-6, with 11 bases lining up with TRBD2. This CDR3 is built from 15 residues. Germline-derived CDR1 and CDR2 are MNHNY and SVGAGI (reference sequence). V lost 5 bases to trimming and J lost 9 bases; unmatched junction nucleotides: 9. For the CDR3, the DNA is TGTGCCAGCAGTCACGATTCGACTAGCGGGATTGAGCAGTTCTTC. Translating it yields CASSHDSTSGIEQFF.

This chain connects TRBV6-1 to TRBJ2-1; D is possibly TRBD2 (5 bases). Trimming pared 3 bases from V and 0 bases from J, leaving 6 bases between. Germline V gene data show CDR1 as MNHNS and CDR2 as SASEGT. The length of the CDR3 is 14 residues. The CDR3: CASSEDSSYNEQFF. The CDR3 nucleotides read TGTGCCAGCAGTGAGGACTCCTCCTACAATGAGCAGTTCTTC.

The V and J genes are TRBV11-1 and TRBJ1-1; unclear D gene. Germline V gene lookup returns CDR1 SGHAT and CDR2 FQDESV (reference sequence). Trimming shortened V by 2 bases and J by 11 bases, and 18 bases separated the two germline ends. The length of the CDR3 is 14 residues. CDR3 region: CASSLPTTGRDAFF. The CDR3 DNA reads TGTGCCAGCAGCTTACCTACAACCGGGAGGGATGCTTTCTTT.

V gene TRBV7-9 combines with J gene TRBJ2-3; D gene unclear. This CDR3 comprises 14 residues. V was cut by 1 base and J by 1 base, with 6 bases left in between. Germline V gives CDR1 SEHNR, CDR2 FQNEAQ (reference sequence). Written as DNA, the CDR3 is TGTGCCAGCAGCTTAGAAGGAGGCACAGATACGCAGTATTTT. Translated, it gives CASSLEGGTDTQYF.

The chain has TRBV9 and TRBJ2-3, with a tentative D call TRBD2 (6 bases). This CDR3 is built from 14 residues. The V and J ends lost 7 bases and 1 base respectively, with 13 bases between them. Per the germline V gene, CDR1 is SGDLS and CDR2 is YYNGEE. The CDR3 spells CASGRDPGTDTQYF. CDR3 DNA sequence: TGTGCCAGCGGGCGGGACCCTGGCACAGATACGCAGTATTTT.

This chain links TRBV7-8 with TRBJ2-1; tentatively, D is TRBD1 (5 bases). CDR1 SGHVS and CDR2 FQNEAQ come from the germline V gene. This CDR3 contains 14 residues. V lost 0 bases, J lost 4 bases, and 7 bases lay in between. CDR3 bases: TGTGCCAGCAGCTTAGCGCCAGGGTACAATGAGCAGTTCTTC. It codes for CASSLAPGYNEQFF. The entire variable domain, with the rest obtained from reference TRBV7-8 and TRBJ2-1, is as follows: GAGVSQSPRYKVAKRGQDVALRCDPISGHVSLFWYQQALGQGPEFLTYFQNEAQLDKSGLPSDRFFAERPEGSVSTLKIQRTQQEDSAVYLCASSLAPGYNEQFFGPGTRLTVL.

The chain couples TRBV5-1 to TRBJ2-7; 8 bases agree with TRBD1. Germline V gives CDR1 SGHRS, CDR2 YFSETQ. The CDR3 consists of 14 residues. Trimming took 4 bases from V and 3 from J; bases not matched to a gene: 6. CDR3 sequence: CASSPSGQGYEQYF. In DNA, the CDR3 is TGCGCCAGCAGCCCGTCCGGACAGGGCTACGAGCAGTACTTC.

The rearrangement links TRBV6-9 to TRBJ1-1, with no clear D. The CDR3 loop spans 15 amino acids. Trimming removed 3 bases from V and 4 bases from J, with 15 bases in between. CDR1 MNHGY and CDR2 SVAAGI come from the germline V gene. CDR3 sequence reads: CASSYSARMGTEAFF. DNA for the CDR3: TGTGCCAGCAGTTACTCAGCACGGATGGGCACTGAAGCTTTCTTT.

The rearrangement uses TRBV30 and TRBJ2-1; either TRBD1 or TRBD2 may supply D (5 bases each). CDR3 length equals 12 residues. The germline V gene encodes CDR1 GTSNPN and CDR2 SVGIG (reference sequence). The CDR3 bases are TGTGCTAAGAGGGGATCCTACAATGAGCAGTTCTTC. It encodes CAKRGSYNEQFF.

The chain links TRBV28 to TRBJ2-5, with 10 nucleotides matching TRBD1. CDR1 is MDHEN, CDR2 SYDVKM, per germline. The junction had 17 bases not matched to a gene; V was cut back by 7 bases and J by 9 bases. The CDR3 covers 16 residues. The CDR3 spells CASTSTDRGFGEAQYF. The CDR3 DNA reads as TGTGCCAGCACCAGTACGGACAGGGGGTTCGGGGAGGCCCAGTACTTC.

CDR3 loop: CASSPMFEQYF. The CDR3 DNA sequence: TGTGCCAGCTCACCAATGTTCGAGCAGTACTTC. The chain carries TRBV18 and TRBJ2-7; D unresolved. CDR3 length: 11 residues. With 2 bases removed from V and 6 bases from J, the gap between germline ends came to 5 bases. The germline gives CDR1 KGHSH, CDR2 LQKENI.

Comments on this clone: A read error may account for a junction end that differs from germline. The chain is built from TRBV27 and TRBJ1-4, with D unresolved. There are 14 residues in the CDR3. Germline V gene sequence: CDR1 MNHEY, CDR2 SMNVEV (reference sequence). The CDR3 is CASGLLATNEKLFF. Written as DNA, the CDR3 is TGTGCCAGCGGTTTACTTGCAACTAATGAAAAACTGTTTTTT.

This chain joins TRBV5-4 and TRBJ2-7; tentatively, D is TRBD1 (5 bases). The V gene lost 0 bases and the J gene lost 2 bases, with 9 bases spanning the gap. Germline assignment: CDR1 SGHNT and CDR2 YYREEE (reference sequence). The CDR3 is made up of 14 amino acids. The CDR3 DNA reads TGTGCCAGCAGCTTGGCAGGGAAGCCCTACGAGCAGTACTTC. This sequence encodes CASSLAGKPYEQYF.

The chain couples TRBV10-3 to TRBJ2-1; 12 bases line up with TRBD1. CDR3 length: 18 amino acids. With 3 bases clipped from V and 5 bases from J, the junction kept 11 bases outside the gene matches. Germline assignment: CDR1 ENHRY and CDR2 SYGVKD. CDR3 in DNA: TGTGCCATCAGTGAATCTCACCCGGGACAGGGGGCCAACAATGAGCAGTTCTTC. This translates into CAISESHPGQGANNEQFF.

The chain links TRBV5-1 to TRBJ2-3, with D possibly being TRBD2 (5 bases). This CDR3 has 16 residues. The germline V gene has CDR1 SGHRS and CDR2 YFSETQ. V lost 2 bases, J lost 0 bases, and 13 bases lay in between. The CDR3 spells CASSFGLAQSTDTQYF. The CDR3 nucleotides are TGCGCCAGCAGCTTTGGGCTAGCTCAGAGCACAGATACGCAGTATTTT.

The genes are TRBV7-2 and TRBJ2-7, with D possibly called TRBD1 or TRBD2 (5 bases each). The V gene's germline CDR1 is SGHTA and CDR2 FQGNSA. The CDR3 extends over 13 amino acids. Trimming pared 1 base from V and 7 bases from J, leaving 11 bases between. The CDR3 spells CASSLGSGSEQYF. Written as DNA, the CDR3 is TGTGCCAGCAGCTTAGGTTCAGGGAGTGAGCAGTACTTC.

The J gene is TRBJ2-6, the V gene TRBV19; D not resolved. Trimming took off 5 bases at V and 2 bases at J, with 10 bases between the two ends. This CDR3 comprises 15 residues. Per germline, CDR1 LNHDA and CDR2 SQIVND (reference sequence). CDR3 protein: CASSFCAPGANVLTF. The DNA for the CDR3 is TGTGCCAGTAGTTTCTGTGCTCCTGGGGCCAACGTCCTGACTTTC. Filled out from reference TRBV19 and TRBJ2-6, the complete variable domain reads DGGITQSPKYLFRKEGQNVTLSCEQNLNHDAMYWYRQDPGQGLRLIYYSQIVNDFQKGDIAEGYSVSREKKESFPLTVTSAQKNPTAFYLCASSFCAPGANVLTFGAGSRLTVL.

The chain joins TRBV5-1 to TRBJ1-2, with D uncertain. V gave up 0 bases and J gave up 5 bases, with 17 bases separating them. Germline CDR1 and CDR2: SGHRS and YFSETQ. The CDR3 length is 16 residues. The CDR3 region is CASSLDPSGGAYGYTF. The DNA for the CDR3 is TGCGCCAGCAGCTTGGACCCCTCGGGCGGAGCTTATGGCTACACCTTC.

The V call is TRBV28, the J call TRBJ2-5; D is undetermined. Near its end, the DNA agrees better with TRBJ2-7, so the J call may be wrong. CDR1 is MDHEN, CDR2 SYDVKM, per germline. This CDR3 region has 12 residues. The CDR3: CASSLRTYEQYF. DNA of the CDR3: TGTGCCAGCAGTTTAAGAACCTACGAGCAGTACTTC.

The rearrangement uses TRBV2 and TRBJ1-4; D call uncertain. Trimming took 5 bases from V and 15 from J, leaving 19 bases between them. Germline lookup yields CDR1 SNHLY and CDR2 FYNNEI. This CDR3 is 13 amino acids long. The DNA for the CDR3 is TGTGCCAGCAGTTTAGGGCCCTCTAGAGGATTGTTTTTT. Translation gives CASSLGPSRGLFF. The full variable domain, with the rest looked up from reference TRBV2 and TRBJ1-4, is EPEVTQTPSHQVTQMGQEVILRCVPISNHLYFYWYRQILGQKVEFLVSFYNNEISEKSEIFDDQFSVERPDGSNFTLKIRSTKLEDSAMYFCASSLGPSRGLFFGSGTQLSVL.

V and J are TRBV19 and TRBJ2-1; 8 bases line up with TRBD1. V lost 9 bases to trimming and J lost 4 bases; unmatched junction nucleotides: 8. Germline V lookup: CDR1 LNHDA, CDR2 SQIVND (reference sequence). The CDR3 is made up of 14 amino acids. The CDR3 DNA is TGTGCCAGCACCGGGCAGGGGGCTTACAATGAGCAGTTCTTC. It yields the protein CASTGQGAYNEQFF. The full variable domain, with the rest looked up from reference TRBV19 and TRBJ2-1, is DGGITQSPKYLFRKEGQNVTLSCEQNLNHDAMYWYRQDPGQGLRLIYYSQIVNDFQKGDIAEGYSVSREKKESFPLTVTSAQKNPTAFYLCASTGQGAYNEQFFGPGTRLTVL.

The chain carries TRBV7-2 and TRBJ2-7; weak D call: TRBD2 (5 bases). V lost 2 bases and J lost 2, with 10 bases in between. The CDR3 covers 14 residues. Germline-derived CDR1 and CDR2 are SGHTA and FQGNSA. CDR3 amino acids: CASSLIARAYEQYF. For the CDR3, the DNA is TGTGCCAGCAGCTTAATCGCGCGGGCCTACGAGCAGTACTTC.